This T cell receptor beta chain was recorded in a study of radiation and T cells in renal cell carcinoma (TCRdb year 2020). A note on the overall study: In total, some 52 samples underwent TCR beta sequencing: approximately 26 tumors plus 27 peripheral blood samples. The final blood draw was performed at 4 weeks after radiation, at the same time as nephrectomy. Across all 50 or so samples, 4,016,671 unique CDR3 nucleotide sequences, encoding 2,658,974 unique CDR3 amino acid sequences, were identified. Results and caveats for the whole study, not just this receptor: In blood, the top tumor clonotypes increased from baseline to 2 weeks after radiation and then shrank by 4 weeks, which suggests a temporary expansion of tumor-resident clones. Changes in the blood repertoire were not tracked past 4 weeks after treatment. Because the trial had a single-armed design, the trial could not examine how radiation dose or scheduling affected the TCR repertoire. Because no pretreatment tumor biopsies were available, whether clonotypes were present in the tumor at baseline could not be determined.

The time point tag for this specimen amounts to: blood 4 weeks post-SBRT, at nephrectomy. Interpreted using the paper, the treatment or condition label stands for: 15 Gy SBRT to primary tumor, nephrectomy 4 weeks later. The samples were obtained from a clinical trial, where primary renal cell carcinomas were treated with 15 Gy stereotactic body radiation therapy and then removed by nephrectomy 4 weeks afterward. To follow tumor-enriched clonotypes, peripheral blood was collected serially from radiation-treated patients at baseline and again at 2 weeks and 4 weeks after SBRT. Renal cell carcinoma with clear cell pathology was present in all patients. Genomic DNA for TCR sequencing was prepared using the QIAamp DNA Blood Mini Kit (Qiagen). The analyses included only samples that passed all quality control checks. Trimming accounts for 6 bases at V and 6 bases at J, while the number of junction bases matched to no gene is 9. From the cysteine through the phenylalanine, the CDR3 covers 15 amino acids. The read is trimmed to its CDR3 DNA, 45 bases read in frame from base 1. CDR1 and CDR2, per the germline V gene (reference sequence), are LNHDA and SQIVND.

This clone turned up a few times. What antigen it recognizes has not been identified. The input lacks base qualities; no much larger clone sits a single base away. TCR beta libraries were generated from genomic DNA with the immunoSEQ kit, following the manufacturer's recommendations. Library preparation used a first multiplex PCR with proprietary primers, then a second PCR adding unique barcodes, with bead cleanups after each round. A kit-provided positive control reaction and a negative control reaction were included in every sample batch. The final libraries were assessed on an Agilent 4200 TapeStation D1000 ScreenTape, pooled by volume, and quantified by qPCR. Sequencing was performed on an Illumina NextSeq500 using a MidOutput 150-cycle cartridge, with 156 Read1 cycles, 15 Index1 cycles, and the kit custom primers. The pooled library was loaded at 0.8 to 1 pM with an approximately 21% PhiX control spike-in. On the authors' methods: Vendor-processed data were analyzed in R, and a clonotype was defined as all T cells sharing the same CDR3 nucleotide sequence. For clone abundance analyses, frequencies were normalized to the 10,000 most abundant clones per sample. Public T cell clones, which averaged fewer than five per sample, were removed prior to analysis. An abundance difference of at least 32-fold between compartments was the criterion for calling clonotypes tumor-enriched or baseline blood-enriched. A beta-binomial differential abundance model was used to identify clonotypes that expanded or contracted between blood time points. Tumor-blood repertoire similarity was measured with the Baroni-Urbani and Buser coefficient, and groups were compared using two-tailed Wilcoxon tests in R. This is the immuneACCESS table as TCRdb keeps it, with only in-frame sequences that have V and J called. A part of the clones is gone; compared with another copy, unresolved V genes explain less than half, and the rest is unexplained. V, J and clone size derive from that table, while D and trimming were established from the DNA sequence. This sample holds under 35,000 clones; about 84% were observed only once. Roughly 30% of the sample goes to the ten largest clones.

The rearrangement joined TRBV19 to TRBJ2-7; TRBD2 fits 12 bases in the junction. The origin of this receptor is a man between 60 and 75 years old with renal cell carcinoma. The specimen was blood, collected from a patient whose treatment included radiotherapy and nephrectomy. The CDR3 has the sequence CASRNLAGGPLEQYF. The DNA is TGTGCCAGTAGAAACCTAGCGGGAGGGCCACTCGAGCAGTACTTC.